The next 8 T cell receptor beta chains were all read from a single sample in a study of CD8 T cells in ankylosing spondylitis. Points from the study as a whole: Within ankylosing spondylitis blood, a TCR beta motif made up of eight or nine highly homologous variants appeared to be characteristic.

No antigen has been identified for these receptors. TCRdb recomputed calls from the 5' RACE reads with MiXCR, one row per CDR3 protein. The sample has some 220,000 distinct CDR3 sequences; 5.5% to 7.5% are singletons. Sequenced input: blood, either unsorted or a sorted T cell fraction (not recorded which). The origin of the receptors is a male donor with ankylosing spondylitis.

This clonotype was detected many times. The chain couples TRBV7-2 to TRBJ2-7; 8 bases map to TRBD1. With V trimmed by 5 bases and J by 2 bases, 11 bases remained unmatched. The CDR3 has 16 residues. Germline lookup yields CDR1 SGHTA and CDR2 FQGNSA. The CDR3 DNA follows: TGTGCCAGCAGCATGTATAGACAGGGGCCCACCTACGAGCAGTACTTC. Its protein product is CASSMYRQGPTYEQYF. Complete variable domain (other parts from reference TRBV7-2 and TRBJ2-7): GAGVSQSPSNKVTEKGKDVELRCDPISGHTALYWYRQSLGQGLEFLIYFQGNSAPDKSGLPSDRFSAERTGGSVSTLTIQRTQQEDSAVYLCASSMYRQGPTYEQYFGPGTRLTVT.

The CDR3 is CASRGQGKNYGYTF. The CDR3 coding sequence is TGTGCCAGCAGAGGACAGGGAAAGAACTATGGCTACACCTTC. The rearrangement uses TRBV2 and TRBJ1-2, with 8 bases lining up with TRBD1. CDR1 is SNHLY, CDR2 FYNNEI, per germline. Trimming removed 6 bases from V and 2 bases from J; junction bases left unmatched: 5. This CDR3 is 14 amino acids long.

This clonotype was detected many times. The gene calls are TRBV19 and TRBJ1-2; tentative D call: TRBD1 (6 bases). This CDR3 contains 12 residues. V was cut by 11 bases and J by 8 bases, with 18 bases left in between. Germline assignment: CDR1 LNHDA and CDR2 SQIVND (reference sequence). CDR3 amino acids: CAHREGAGGYTF. The CDR3 nucleotides read TGTGCCCACAGGGAGGGCGCAGGGGGCTACACCTTC. The variable domain in full, with the rest retrieved from reference TRBV19 and TRBJ1-2, is DGGITQSPKYLFRKEGQNVTLSCEQNLNHDAMYWYRQDPGQGLRLIYYSQIVNDFQKGDIAEGYSVSREKKESFPLTVTSAQKNPTAFYLCAHREGAGGYTFGSGTRLTVV.

This clonotype was seen a handful of times. V and J are TRBV9 and TRBJ1-1, with D unclear. This CDR3 has 14 amino acids. The ends were cut back, 0 bases at V and 1 base at J, with 7 bases in the middle. Germline CDR1 reads SGDLS; CDR2 reads YYNGEE. The CDR3 DNA follows: TGTGCCAGCAGCGTAGAGGGTCCGAACACTGAAGCTTTCTTT. It codes for CASSVEGPNTEAFF.

Many counts were recorded for this clonotype. The chain joins TRBV3-1 to TRBJ1-4; the D is unclear. This CDR3 is 13 amino acids long. V was shortened by 4 bases and J by 8 bases, with 11 bases between the two germline ends. CDR1 is LGHDT and CDR2 is YNNKEL in the germline V gene (reference sequence). CDR3 residues: CASSREGGEKLFF. CDR3 DNA: TGTGCCAGCAGCCGAGAGGGAGGGGAAAAACTGTTTTTT.

This clonotype has at least ten counts. The chain carries TRBV4-3 and TRBJ2-7; D possibly uses TRBD1 or TRBD2 (6 bases each). CDR3 length: 16 residues. Trimming removed 4 bases at V and 5 bases at J, with 21 bases between. The germline V gene has CDR1 LGHNA and CDR2 YSLEER. CDR3 sequence: CASSLETGLPSDEQYF. In DNA, the CDR3 is TGCGCCAGCAGCCTCGAAACAGGGTTACCTAGCGACGAGCAGTACTTC.

This clonotype was counted many times. This chain links TRBV5-8 with TRBJ2-3, with a tentative D call TRBD1 (5 bases). The germline V and J ends were trimmed by 3 bases and 3 bases, with 17 bases remaining between them. Per the germline V gene, CDR1 is SGHTS and CDR2 is YDEGEE. The CDR3 runs to 16 residues. The DNA for the CDR3 is TGTGCCAGCAGCTACCGCAGGGCGATGGGGACAGATACGCAGTATTTT. It yields the protein CASSYRRAMGTDTQYF.

This clonotype was seen a handful of times. The rearrangement uses TRBV3-1 and TRBJ2-7; D assignment may be TRBD1 or TRBD2 (5 bases each). Trimming cost V 4 bases and J 5 bases, with 21 bases left between them. The V gene's germline CDR1 is LGHDT and CDR2 YNNKEL (reference sequence). This CDR3 has 16 amino acids. CDR3: CASSPGILPGTHEQYF. CDR3 nucleotide sequence: TGTGCCAGCAGCCCAGGAATCCTCCCAGGGACCCACGAGCAGTACTTC.